This T cell receptor beta chain derives from a study of vaccination effects on CD4 cells after COVID-19 (dated by TCRdb to about 2022). About the study as a whole: In the ViraFEST assay, PBMC were stimulated with viral peptide pools, and antigen-specific CD4+ T cell clonotypes were then identified by expansion using TCR sequencing. The Oncomine TCR Beta short-read assay on an Illumina iSeq 100 was used to sequence cultures from other donors in the study. The full study included 10 to 11 COVID-19 convalescent patients and several SARS-CoV-2-naive healthy vaccine recipients. Approximately 2 million PBMC per well were cultured in IMDM with about 4.6% human AB serum, around 9.1 IU/ml IL-2 and gentamicin, plus 10 ug/ml peptides. In both COVID-19 convalescent patients and infection-naive vaccine recipients, the study compared SARS-CoV-2 spike-specific CD4+ TCR repertoires from before mRNA vaccination with those from after it. Each participant received two doses of an mRNA SARS-CoV-2 vaccine, either BNT162b2 or mRNA-1273.

Via the germline V gene, CDR1 is LGHNT and CDR2 FRNRAP. From its cysteine to its phenylalanine, the CDR3 spans 13 amino acids. The sequence is cut down to CDR3 DNA, 39 bases in frame from base 1. At the junction V is shortened by 1 base and J by 4 bases, with 5 bases in between. Library preparation was by the immunoSEQ multiplex PCR assay. DNA from the CD4+ T cells that had been cultured and isolated underwent TCR beta CDR3 sequencing. Concerning the study's data processing: Non-productive TCR sequences were discarded, and reads were trimmed to the CDR3 region, with only CDR3s of 7 or more amino acids retained. The MANAFEST web app was used to pick out antigen-specific clonotypes by comparing their expansion in peptide wells with that in reference cultures. To be called positive, a clone needed expansion at FDR<0.05 compared with the reference and with all other wells, an odds ratio greater than 5, and a frequency greater than 0.1% in two replicate wells. A clonotype was called cross-reactive if it was significantly expanded both in SARS-CoV-2 spike wells and in at least one common cold coronavirus spike condition. CDR3 similarity was assessed by Levenshtein distance using the stringdist R package, and unrooted trees were constructed with ape in R 3.6.1. Held by TCRdb, this immuneACCESS table contains in-frame sequences only and omits some clones. Under half of the omission traces to an unresolved V gene where checked; the cause of the rest is unknown. V and J calls and clone size are those listed in that table; D and trimming were worked out from the DNA. For this sample there are some 26,000 clones; around 70% appear just once. The ten largest make up more than 9.5% of the sample.

After 10 to 11 days of culture, CD4+ T cells were isolated with the EasySep CD4+ T cell isolation kit. The absence of prior SARS-CoV-2 infection in healthy vaccine recipients was confirmed by negative nucleocapsid antibodies before and after vaccination. Half of the culture medium was replaced with fresh IL-2-containing medium on days 3 and 7. Unless noted otherwise, every peptide stimulation condition was grown in triplicate wells. PBMC were separated from whole blood using Ficoll-Paque Plus gradient centrifugation and were then either cryopreserved at -140C or used fresh. Genomic DNA was extracted from cultured CD4+ T cells with the QIAamp micro DNA kit. A note on this clone: No antigen is known for it. One base away there is no much larger clone; base qualities are not given.

The paper as a whole reports these results and caveats: Clones induced by infection and clones induced by vaccination both contracted markedly at late timepoints after vaccination, which fits with T cell responses waning over time. Only a small number of convalescent patients were included, and no early post-infection timepoints were available, which limited the study. In healthy vaccine recipients, vaccine-induced clones were almost all SARS-CoV-2 mono-reactive, with only 1 of 255 cross-reactive with common cold coronaviruses.

This TCR derives from a human donor who received a COVID-19 vaccine. Sequences were derived from CD4+ T cells from PBMCs cultured without peptide, sampled before COVID-19 vaccination. The chain links TRBV12-5 with TRBJ1-5, with the D segment identity uncertain. In nucleotides, the sequence is TGTGCTAGTGGTTTGGGGCAAAATCAGCCCCAGCATTTT. Its translation reads: CASGLGQNQPQHF.